This entry lists 13 T cell receptor beta chains sequenced from one sample in a study of cytomegalovirus exposure and HLA in healthy donors. Profiled with immunoSEQ multiplex PCR; TCRdb holds only in-frame clones, not every one. The sample includes 300,000 to 400,000 clones, approximately 90% of them seen just once. Source material: PBMCs. The source of these receptors is a woman aged 18-30 years in good health and CMV-seronegative.

J is TRBJ2-2 and V is TRBV2; 9 positions match TRBD1. The CDR3 contains 14 residues. Germline loops: CDR1 SNHLY, CDR2 FYNNEI. Losses at the gene ends were 6 bases for V and 6 bases for J; bases not matched to a gene: 5. The CDR3 spells CASRGTGISGELFF. DNA for the CDR3: TGTGCCAGCAGAGGGACAGGGATTTCCGGGGAGCTGTTTTTT. The variable domain in full, completed from reference TRBV2 and TRBJ2-2, reads EPEVTQTPSHQVTQMGQEVILRCVPISNHLYFYWYRQILGQKVEFLVSFYNNEISEKSEIFDDQFSVERPDGSNFTLKIRSTKLEDSAMYFCASRGTGISGELFFGEGSRLTVL.

This rearrangement joins TRBV5-1 to TRBJ1-3; D is unresolved. This CDR3 has 13 residues. V was pared by 4 bases and J by 3 bases, with 8 bases between. CDR1 and CDR2 (germline): SGHRS, YFSETQ. The CDR3 coding sequence is TGCGCCAGCAGCCAACAGTTTGGAAACACCATATATTTT. Encoded protein: CASSQQFGNTIYF.

The chain has TRBV20-1 and TRBJ2-7, with 7 positions matching TRBD1. Trimming at V came to 7 bases and at J to 3 bases, leaving 3 bases not matched to a gene. Germline lookup yields CDR1 DFQATT and CDR2 SNEGSKA (reference sequence). The CDR3 length is 11 residues. The CDR3 DNA reads TGCAGTGTCCAGGGGGTCTACGAGCAGTACTTC. This gives the protein CSVQGVYEQYF.

This sequence joins TRBV4-1 and TRBJ2-1; the match to TRBD2 covers 7 bases. Germline CDR1 is MGHRA and CDR2 is YSYEKL. J gave up 8 bases and V 4 bases, and 5 bases lay outside the gene matches. CDR3 length: 13 amino acids. DNA of the CDR3: TGCGCCAGCAGCCTCCGACTAGCCGATGAGCAGTTCTTC. Translated: CASSLRLADEQFF.

The genes are TRBV6-5 and TRBJ2-7; D ambiguous. The CDR3 sequence is 14 residues long. V lost 2 bases, J lost 0 bases, and 8 bases lay in between. In germline, CDR1 is MNHEY, CDR2 SVGAGI. The CDR3 DNA sequence: TGTGCCAGCAGTTACGGCGGATACTCCTACGAGCAGTACTTC. Protein: CASSYGGYSYEQYF.

The V gene is TRBV27, the J gene TRBJ1-2; 7 nucleotides line up with TRBD1. CDR3 length: 16 amino acids. The J segment lost 4 bases and the V segment lost 5 bases, leaving 13 bases of the junction unmatched. The germline gives CDR1 MNHEY, CDR2 SMNVEV (reference sequence). Here the CDR3 DNA reads TGTGCCAGCAGTCTCACGGGACAGACGATCCCCTATGGCTACACCTTC. This sequence encodes CASSLTGQTIPYGYTF.

The chain couples TRBV7-9 to TRBJ2-7; TRBD1 matches at 10 bases. Trimming removed 0 bases from V and 2 bases from J; junction bases left unmatched: 1. The CDR3 totals 15 residues. Germline-derived CDR1 and CDR2 are SEHNR and FQNEAQ (reference sequence). The CDR3 coding sequence is TGTGCCAGCAGCTTAGCCGGGACAGGGGCCTACGAGCAGTACTTC. This sequence encodes CASSLAGTGAYEQYF.

V and J are TRBV18 and TRBJ2-4; maybe TRBD2 (5 bases). The ends were cut back, 0 bases at V and 1 base at J, with 10 bases in the middle. Germline V lookup: CDR1 KGHSH, CDR2 LQKENI. This CDR3 is 16 amino acids long. The CDR3 bases are TGTGCCAGCTCACCACCTAGTCCGGGGGCCAAAAACATTCAGTACTTC. Encoded protein: CASSPPSPGAKNIQYF.

The V gene is TRBV19, the J gene TRBJ2-1; 9 nucleotides align to TRBD2. CDR1 and CDR2 from the germline V gene are LNHDA and SQIVND (reference sequence). The J segment lost 0 bases and the V segment lost 4 bases, leaving 4 bases of the junction unmatched. This CDR3 contains 16 residues. The CDR3 sequence: CASSTQAGGSYNEQFF. CDR3 bases: TGTGCCAGTAGTACGCAAGCGGGAGGCTCCTACAATGAGCAGTTCTTC.

This clone was detected only once. The chain joins TRBV11-2 to TRBJ2-2; the match to TRBD2 covers 8 bases. J lost 3 bases, V lost 2 bases, and 5 bases had no gene match. There are 16 residues in the CDR3. Germline CDR1 and CDR2: SGHAT and FQNNGV. CDR3 protein: CASSLSTSGYTGELFF. DNA of the CDR3: TGTGCCAGCAGCTTATCCACTAGCGGATACACCGGGGAGCTGTTTTTT. Full variable domain (rest looked up from reference TRBV11-2 and TRBJ2-2): EAGVAQSPRYKIIEKRQSVAFWCNPISGHATLYWYQQILGQGPKLLIQFQNNGVVDDSQLPKDRFSAERLKGVDSTLKIQPAKLEDSAVYLCASSLSTSGYTGELFFGEGSRLTVL.

The rearrangement links TRBV4-1 to TRBJ2-1; the match to TRBD2 covers 15 bases. V was pared by 10 bases and J by 9 bases, with 10 bases of the junction left unmatched. Germline V gives CDR1 MGHRA, CDR2 YSYEKL. The CDR3 sequence is 15 residues long. CDR3 bases: TGCGCCACGGGACTAGCGGGGGGCACTACAAGTGAGCAGTTCTTC. Its protein product is CATGLAGGTTSEQFF.

The V call is TRBV2, the J call TRBJ2-5, with TRBD2 matching 8 bases. V trimming: 3 bases; J trimming: 1 base; junction bases outside the gene matches: 4. The germline V gene has CDR1 SNHLY and CDR2 FYNNEI. The CDR3 sequence is 15 residues long. The CDR3 bases are TGTGCCAGCAGTGAGCCCAGCGGGGGCCAAGAGACCCAGTACTTC. This encodes CASSEPSGGQETQYF.

This sequence joins TRBV30 and TRBJ1-5, with a weak D call TRBD1 (5 bases). Germline assignment: CDR1 GTSNPN and CDR2 SVGIG (reference sequence). This CDR3 has 15 amino acids. V was pared by 2 bases and J by 4 bases, with 15 bases between. The CDR3 loop is CAWSLGHTTNQPQHF. CDR3 DNA: TGTGCCTGGAGTCTCGGACACACAACTAATCAGCCCCAGCATTTT. The complete variable domain, with remaining parts taken from reference TRBV30 and TRBJ1-5, reads SQTIHQWPATLVQPVGSPLSLECTVEGTSNPNLYWYRQAAGRGLQLLFYSVGIGQISSEVPQNLSASRPQDRQFILSSKKLLLSDSGFYLCAWSLGHTTNQPQHFGDGTRLSIL.